The entry below describes one TCR beta chain. The data originate from a study of shared clonotypes between healthy human individuals. Only in-frame clones appear in the TCRdb table, and some are missing; sequencing was by immunoSEQ multiplex PCR. The sample consists of approximately 1,500,000 clones, more than 95% of them appearing once. Germline CDR1 LGHNA, CDR2 YNFKEQ. Trimming stripped 4 bases from V and 8 bases from J, with 9 bases between. This CDR3 is 12 amino acids long. The chain is built from TRBV4-2 and TRBJ2-1; D is unclear. The specimen was naive CD4+ T cells sorted from blood. Subset meaning: CD45RA+ positively selected. The receptor comes from a man aged 30-40 years in good health. In nucleotides, the CDR3 is TGTGCCAGCAGCCGGGCTCCACATGAGCAGTTCTTC. It codes for CASSRAPHEQFF.